Given below is one T cell receptor beta chain in context. Its antigen is undetermined. The sample is drawn from a study of T cells after yellow fever vaccination. Study outcomes and limitations: A large majority of primary-vaccination clones showed up again after the booster (about 96% CD4, around 88% CD8). Contamination of FACS-sorted repertoires by abundant clonotypes from the bulk population could occur.

Each CDR3 protein is one row after TCRdb ran MiXCR on the 5' RACE reads. The table has approximately 170,000 distinct CDR3 sequences, about 11% seen once; the top ten hold less than 40%. The TCR was taken from a man aged 18 to 30 who received the YFV17D yellow fever vaccine. The sequencing here drew on CD8+ T cells sorted from PBMCs, taken 15 days after the yellow fever booster vaccination.

CDR3 in amino acids: CASSPTSGGEQFF. DNA of the CDR3: TGTGCCAGCAGCCCGACTAGCGGGGGTGAGCAGTTCTTC. The chain is built from TRBV7-9 and TRBJ2-1; 12 bases agree with TRBD2. J gave up 9 bases and V 5 bases, and 2 bases lay outside the gene matches. There are 13 residues in the CDR3. The germline gives CDR1 SEHNR, CDR2 FQNEAQ (reference sequence).